These 10 T cell receptor beta chains were all obtained from the same sample, sequenced in a study of PD-1 blockade in classical Hodgkin lymphoma. Profiled with immunoSEQ multiplex PCR; TCRdb holds only in-frame clones, not every one. Of more than 10,000 clones in the sample, about 85% were seen once. In every patient, relapse followed autologous stem cell transplantation, while exposure to brentuximab vedotin differed. Sequenced here: peripheral blood mononuclear cells (PBMCs), sampled at baseline. These receptors were collected from a human donor with classical Hodgkin lymphoma.

The V gene is TRBV5-1, the J gene TRBJ2-2, with 9 nucleotides matching TRBD2. The V gene end was trimmed by 4 bases and the J gene end by 4 bases; junction bases not matched to a gene: 8. The CDR3 has 16 residues. Germline V gene sequence: CDR1 SGHRS, CDR2 YFSETQ. This CDR3 reads CASSVGGRVVTGELFF. DNA for the CDR3: TGCGCCAGCAGCGTTGGCGGGAGGGTCGTCACCGGGGAGCTGTTTTTT.

The CDR3 sequence: CASSLSSGNTEAFF. For the CDR3, the DNA is TGCGCCAGCAGCCTTTCATCAGGGAACACTGAAGCTTTCTTT. J is TRBJ1-1 and V is TRBV5-1; no firm D call. Germline CDR1 is SGHRS and CDR2 is YFSETQ. The CDR3 has 14 amino acids. The ends were cut back, 4 bases at V and 1 base at J, with 11 bases in the middle.

The V call is TRBV27, the J call TRBJ2-4; D is possibly TRBD1 or TRBD2 (5 bases each). Germline CDR1 reads MNHEY; CDR2 reads SMNVEV (reference sequence). CDR3 length equals 14 residues. V lost 5 bases and J lost 6, with 14 bases in between. CDR3 in amino acids: CASSSQGGRNIQYF. Written as DNA, the CDR3 is TGTGCCAGCAGTAGCCAGGGTGGGAGAAACATTCAGTACTTC.

The chain employs TRBV29-1 and TRBJ2-3; D may correspond to TRBD1 or TRBD2 (5 bases each). This CDR3 is 14 amino acids long. Germline values: CDR1 SQVTM, CDR2 ANQGSEA. Between the trimmed V and J ends, which lost 0 bases and 4 bases, there was a span of 11 bases. The CDR3 nucleotides read TGCAGCGTTGAAGAGATGGTGGGACCAGATACGCAGTATTTT. Translation gives CSVEEMVGPDTQYF.

The genes are TRBV19 and TRBJ2-2, with D perhaps being TRBD1 or TRBD2 (6 bases each). Germline V gene sequence: CDR1 LNHDA, CDR2 SQIVND (reference sequence). The CDR3 is 15 amino acids. V lost 5 bases, J lost 6 bases, and 16 bases lay in between. CDR3 protein: CASSQTSGGPGELFF. CDR3 nucleotide sequence: TGTGCCAGTAGTCAAACGTCCGGGGGCCCCGGGGAGCTGTTTTTT. Full variable domain (outside the CDR3, taken from reference TRBV19 and TRBJ2-2): DGGITQSPKYLFRKEGQNVTLSCEQNLNHDAMYWYRQDPGQGLRLIYYSQIVNDFQKGDIAEGYSVSREKKESFPLTVTSAQKNPTAFYLCASSQTSGGPGELFFGEGSRLTVL.

The chain couples TRBV18 to TRBJ1-5; no clear D. Germline V gene data show CDR1 as KGHSH and CDR2 as LQKENI. Trimming removed 4 bases from V and 5 bases from J, with 18 bases in between. The CDR3 is 16 residues long. The CDR3, as DNA: TGTGCCAGCTCACTAGGGTTTAGAGGTCGACATCAGCCCCAGCATTTT. Encoded protein: CASSLGFRGRHQPQHF.

The V and J genes are TRBV29-1 and TRBJ2-5, with TRBD2 identical over 7 bases. The trim removed 7 bases at V and 3 bases at J, leaving 8 bases unmatched. The V gene's germline CDR1 is SQVTM and CDR2 ANQGSEA. The CDR3 length is 13 residues. For the CDR3, the DNA is TGCAGCGCAGACAGCGGGATTAAAGAGACCCAGTACTTC. Its protein is CSADSGIKETQYF.

J is TRBJ1-1 and V is TRBV5-1; D remains ambiguous. The germline CDR1 and CDR2 sequences are SGHRS and YFSETQ. V lost 4 bases and J lost 1, with 8 bases in between. The CDR3 length is 13 residues. The CDR3 DNA reads TGCGCCAGCAGCGCCCTAGCGAACACTGAAGCTTTCTTT. Its protein product is CASSALANTEAFF.

This sequence joins TRBV30 and TRBJ1-2; D call uncertain. CDR1 and CDR2 (germline): GTSNPN, SVGIG (reference sequence). This CDR3 comprises 16 residues. The V gene lost 0 bases and the J gene lost 6 bases, with 20 bases spanning the gap. DNA for the CDR3: TGTGCCTGGAGTGTCGGAACCGACGGTTGGACGGATGGCTACACCTTC. Translated: CAWSVGTDGWTDGYTF.

This sequence joins TRBV27 and TRBJ2-1; D gene unclear. CDR1 MNHEY and CDR2 SMNVEV come from the germline V gene (reference sequence). This CDR3 is 15 amino acids long. With 2 bases removed from V and 0 bases from J, the gap between germline ends came to 8 bases. The CDR3 region is CASSLGPSSYNEQFF. As DNA, the CDR3 is TGTGCCAGCAGTTTAGGGCCCAGCTCCTACAATGAGCAGTTCTTC.